This TCR beta chain originates from a study of human T cells and chemical hapten exposure. About the study: An approximately 2 cm by approximately 2 cm inner upper arm patch received 2% DPC for sensitization.

The study's library attached unique molecular identifiers to single cDNA molecules. TCRdb reprocessed the RACE reads with MiXCR, giving one entry per CDR3 protein. The sample has about 49,000 distinct CDR3 sequences, about 10% seen once. The CDR3 spans 13 residues. Per germline, CDR1 LGHNA and CDR2 YSLEER. Trimming removed 2 bases at V and 4 bases at J, with 6 bases between. Stated time point: patch test 1, 2 weeks after DPC sensitization. The sample's treatment: therapeutic diphenylcyclopropenone sensitization with weekly scalp DPC. Study-wide points: Counts of expanded TCRs (at PT1) showed a positive correlation with patch test score. Compared with pre-sensitization or healthy control sets, expanded TCRs clustered more.

Details on this clonotype: Its antigen is undetermined.

This receptor was taken from a woman aged 45-59 years with alopecia areata. Some clones in this sample may be carry-over from other donors' samples. Sample: whole blood, taken in connection with sensitization to the hapten diphenylcyclopropenone (DPC). The chain couples TRBV4-3 to TRBJ1-3; D is uncertain. The CDR3 here is CASSQYDGNTIYF. In nucleotides, the CDR3 is TGCGCCAGCAGCCAATACGACGGAAACACCATATATTTT.